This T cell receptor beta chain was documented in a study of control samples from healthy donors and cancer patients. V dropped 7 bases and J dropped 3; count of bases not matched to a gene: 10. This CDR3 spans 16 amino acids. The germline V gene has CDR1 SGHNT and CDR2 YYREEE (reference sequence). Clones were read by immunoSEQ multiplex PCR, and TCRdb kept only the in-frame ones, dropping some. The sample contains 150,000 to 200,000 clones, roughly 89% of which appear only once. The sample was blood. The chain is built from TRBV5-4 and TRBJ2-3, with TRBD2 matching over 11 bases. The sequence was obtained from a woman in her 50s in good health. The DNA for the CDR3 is TGTGCCAGCCGTAGCGGGAGGGCCTTTGGTACAGATACGCAGTATTTT. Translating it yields CASRSGRAFGTDTQYF.